The 16 T cell receptor beta chains reported below all come from one sample, sequenced in a study of T-cell memory formation after mild COVID-19. TCRdb used MiXCR to reprocess the 5' RACE reads, holding one entry per CDR3 protein. The table lists roughly 400,000 distinct CDR3 sequences, approximately 15% of them singletons. The sequenced material came from PBMCs or a T cell subset sorted from them (not recorded which). Source of these receptors: a man younger than 30 who had mild COVID-19 (a few samples of this study predate the infection). Cell type and time point are not known.

Only a few counts were recorded for this clonotype. The chain uses TRBV10-3 and TRBJ2-7; D is undetermined. This CDR3 region has 13 residues. The germline gives CDR1 ENHRY, CDR2 SYGVKD. Trimming removed 3 bases from V and 4 bases from J, with 10 bases in between. CDR3 bases: TGTGCCATCAGTGACTCCCTGGGATACGAGCAGTACTTC. Encoded protein: CAISDSLGYEQYF.

Only a few counts were recorded for this clonotype. The V and J genes are TRBV7-2 and TRBJ2-1; 8 nucleotides line up with TRBD1. V dropped 2 bases and J dropped 3; count of bases not matched to a gene: 9. CDR3 length: 17 amino acids. Germline CDR1 and CDR2: SGHTA and FQGNSA. CDR3 DNA: TGTGCCAGCAGCTTATATACCGGGACAGGTTACTACAATGAGCAGTTCTTC. Translating it yields CASSLYTGTGYYNEQFF.

The chain joins TRBV7-2 to TRBJ1-1; D gene ambiguous. Per germline, CDR1 SGHTA and CDR2 FQGNSA. The CDR3 loop spans 13 amino acids. The V end lost 6 bases, the J end lost 4 bases, and 12 bases lay between the germline ends. The CDR3 region is CASSSLEGTEAFF. As DNA, the CDR3 is TGTGCCAGCAGTTCCTTGGAGGGCACTGAAGCTTTCTTT. The complete variable domain, with remaining parts taken from reference TRBV7-2 and TRBJ1-1, reads GAGVSQSPSNKVTEKGKDVELRCDPISGHTALYWYRQSLGQGLEFLIYFQGNSAPDKSGLPSDRFSAERTGGSVSTLTIQRTQQEDSAVYLCASSSLEGTEAFFGQGTRLTVV.

This clonotype was detected a few times. J is TRBJ2-2 and V is TRBV6-5; D unclear. The CDR3 extends over 13 amino acids. CDR1 and CDR2 from the germline V gene are MNHEY and SVGAGI. Trimming cost V 0 bases and J 7 bases, with 6 bases left between them. CDR3 DNA: TGTGCCAGCAGTTACTCGGCAGTCGGGGAGCTGTTTTTT. Amino acid sequence: CASSYSAVGELFF.

This clonotype was detected ten times or more. This sequence joins TRBV13 and TRBJ2-5; 8 positions match TRBD1. Germline lookup yields CDR1 PRHDT and CDR2 FYEKMQ (reference sequence). The V and J ends lost 4 bases and 5 bases, in that order; junction bases with no gene match: 12. The CDR3 runs to 16 residues. CDR3 sequence reads: CASSSAVQGVRETQYF. The DNA for the CDR3 is TGTGCCAGCAGCTCCGCAGTACAGGGGGTTCGGGAGACCCAGTACTTC.

V gene TRBV5-1 combines with J gene TRBJ2-7; D possibly matches TRBD1 or TRBD2 (5 bases each). V lost 4 bases and J lost 7, with 18 bases in between. CDR3 length equals 14 residues. CDR1 is SGHRS, CDR2 YFSETQ, per germline. The CDR3 here is CASSVNRGPGEQYV. The CDR3 nucleotides are TGCGCCAGCAGCGTGAACCGGGGCCCGGGGGAGCAGTACGTC.

This clonotype was observed a few times. The chain is built from TRBV9 and TRBJ2-1, with D perhaps matching TRBD1 or TRBD2 (6 bases each). The germline V gene has CDR1 SGDLS and CDR2 YYNGEE. V shed 6 bases and J shed 6 bases, with 19 bases lying between them. The CDR3 sequence is 15 residues long. The DNA for the CDR3 is TGTGCCAGCACCACGAGGGGGGCTCCCGGCAATGAGCAGTTCTTC. Translation gives CASTTRGAPGNEQFF.

This chain links TRBV4-1 with TRBJ2-2, with D hard to call. The CDR3 consists of 17 residues. Germline V gives CDR1 MGHRA, CDR2 YSYEKL. Trimming left V 0 bases short and J 0 bases short, with 11 bases between. CDR3 nucleotides: TGCGCCAGCAGCCAAGAAGTCGGTCACTCGAACACCGGGGAGCTGTTTTTT. This sequence encodes CASSQEVGHSNTGELFF.

This clonotype was recorded a few times. V usage is TRBV5-1 and J usage is TRBJ1-4, with 9 bases lining up with TRBD1. With 3 bases clipped from V and 8 bases from J, the junction kept 8 bases outside the gene matches. This CDR3 region has 15 residues. Germline CDR1 SGHRS, CDR2 YFSETQ. The CDR3 reads CASSWGDRAEEKLFF. DNA for the CDR3: TGCGCCAGCAGCTGGGGGGACAGGGCCGAGGAAAAACTGTTTTTT.

In this sample, this clonotype turned up a few times. V is TRBV2 and J is TRBJ1-5; possible D gene TRBD1, 6 bases. V lost 1 base to trimming and J lost 5 bases, with 9 bases between them. Germline V gene sequence: CDR1 SNHLY, CDR2 FYNNEI. The CDR3 sequence is 14 residues long. The CDR3 reads CASSEDRADQPQHF. For the CDR3, the DNA is TGTGCCAGCAGTGAAGACAGGGCCGATCAGCCCCAGCATTTT. The full variable domain, completed using reference TRBV2 and TRBJ1-5, is EPEVTQTPSHQVTQMGQEVILRCVPISNHLYFYWYRQILGQKVEFLVSFYNNEISEKSEIFDDQFSVERPDGSNFTLKIRSTKLEDSAMYFCASSEDRADQPQHFGDGTRLSIL.

The chain combines TRBV10-2 with TRBJ1-5; 10 nucleotides line up with TRBD1. The CDR3 has 13 amino acids. CDR1 is WSHSY and CDR2 is SAAADI in the germline V gene. V trimming: 6 bases; J trimming: 6 bases; junction bases outside the gene matches: 2. The CDR3 region is CASSRQGAQPQHF. The CDR3 DNA is TGCGCCAGCAGCAGACAGGGGGCTCAGCCCCAGCATTTT.

V usage is TRBV28 and J usage is TRBJ2-3; tentatively, D is TRBD2 (5 bases). This CDR3 has 16 amino acids. The V gene lost 3 bases and the J gene lost 5 bases, with 18 bases spanning the gap. From germline, CDR1 is MDHEN and CDR2 SYDVKM. This CDR3 is CASSFRRAGGGDTQYF. The CDR3 DNA sequence: TGTGCCAGCAGTTTCAGACGGGCGGGCGGAGGAGATACGCAGTATTTT.

This clonotype occurred a few times. The chain joins TRBV20-1 to TRBJ1-6; D is perhaps TRBD1 (6 bases). This CDR3 has 14 residues. Trimming took off 6 bases at V and 6 bases at J, with 15 bases between the two ends. Looked up from germline, CDR1 is DFQATT and CDR2 is SNEGSKA (reference sequence). The DNA for the CDR3 is TGCAGTGCCCGGGAACGGGACACTAATTCACCCCTCCACTTT. It yields the protein CSARERDTNSPLHF.

The rearrangement links TRBV7-3 to TRBJ2-3; TRBD2 agrees at 8 bases. CDR1 is SGHTA and CDR2 is FQGTGA in the germline V gene. This CDR3 comprises 17 residues. V gave up 5 bases and J gave up 5 bases; unmatched junction bases: 15. The CDR3 sequence: CASSPDRAGGPGDTQYF. The CDR3 DNA reads as TGTGCCAGCAGCCCCGATCGGGCGGGGGGCCCGGGAGATACGCAGTATTTT.

A few counts support this clonotype. J is TRBJ1-5 and V is TRBV6-2 or TRBV6-3, with a possible D match to TRBD1 (6 bases). This CDR3 is 15 amino acids long. Trimming shortened V by 6 bases and J by 3 bases, and 15 bases separated the two germline ends. Germline loops: CDR1 MNHEY, CDR2 SVGEGT. The chain's CDR3 is CASSPWGANNQPQHF. CDR3 nucleotide sequence: TGTGCCAGCAGCCCGTGGGGGGCAAACAATCAGCCCCAGCATTTT.

There are a few counts of this clonotype. The chain recombines TRBV5-1 with TRBJ2-1, with 7 bases fitting TRBD2. The CDR3 is made up of 15 amino acids. V shed 5 bases and J 0 bases; nucleotides not matched to a gene: 5. Germline loops: CDR1 SGHRS, CDR2 YFSETQ. CDR3 amino acids: CASRGSGYSYNEQFF. CDR3 in DNA: TGCGCCAGCAGGGGTAGCGGGTACTCCTACAATGAGCAGTTCTTC.